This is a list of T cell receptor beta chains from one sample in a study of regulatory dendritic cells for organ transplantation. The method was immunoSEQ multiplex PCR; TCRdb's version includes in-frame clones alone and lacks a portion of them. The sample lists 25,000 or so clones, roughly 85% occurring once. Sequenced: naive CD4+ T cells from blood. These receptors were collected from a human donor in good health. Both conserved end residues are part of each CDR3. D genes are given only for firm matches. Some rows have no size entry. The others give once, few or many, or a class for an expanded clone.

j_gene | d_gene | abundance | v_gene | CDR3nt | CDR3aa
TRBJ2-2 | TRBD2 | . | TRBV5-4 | TGTGCCAGCAGCTTGGCTCTAGGGCGGGGGGGCGGCACCGGGGAGCTGTTTTTT | CASSLALGRGGGTGELFF
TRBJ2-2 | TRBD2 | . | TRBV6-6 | TGTGCCAGCAGCCCCGGAGAAGCGGGAAGGACCGGGGAGCTGTTTTTT | CASSPGEAGRTGELFF
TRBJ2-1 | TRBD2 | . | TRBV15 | TGTGCCACCAGCATCGGTCGCCTGAGGAGCGGGATTGGCTCCTACAATGAGCAGTTCTTC | CATSIGRLRSGIGSYNEQFF
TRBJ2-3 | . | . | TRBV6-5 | TGTGCCAGCAGTTACTCGATGGCAGGGCCTCTTCATACGCAGTATTTT | CASSYSMAGPLHTQYF
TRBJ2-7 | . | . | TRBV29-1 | TGCAGCGTCCGCCGGGACAATAATGCCGAGCAGTACTTC | CSVRRDNNAEQYF
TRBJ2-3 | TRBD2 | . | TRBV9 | TGTGCCAGCAGCGTAGGCGGGGGAGATACGCAGTATTTT | CASSVGGGDTQYF
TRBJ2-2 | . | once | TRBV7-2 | TGTGCCAGCAGCTTAGCCTTCACCGGGGAGCTGTTTTTT | CASSLAFTGELFF
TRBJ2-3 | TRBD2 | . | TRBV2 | TGTGCCAGCAGTGCGTCTAGCGGGGGGGCCCCTACGCAGTATTTT | CASSASSGGAPTQYF
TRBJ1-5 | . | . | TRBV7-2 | TGTGCCAGCAGCTACACTAGCAATCAGCCCCAGCATTTT | CASSYTSNQPQHF
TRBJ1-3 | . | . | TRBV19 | TGTGCCAGTAGTAAGGTTGGCGGGACGGGCTCTGGAAACACCATATATTTT | CASSKVGGTGSGNTIYF
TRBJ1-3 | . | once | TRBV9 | TGTGCCAGCAGCACCGCAGGGAACTCTGGAAACACCATATATTTT | CASSTAGNSGNTIYF
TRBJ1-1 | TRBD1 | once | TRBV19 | TGTGCCAGCTTCCCTAGGCCCGACAGGGGCAAGACTGAAGCTTTCTTT | CASFPRPDRGKTEAFF
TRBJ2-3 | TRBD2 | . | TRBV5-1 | TGCGCCAGCAGCTTGGGGCTAGCGGAGCTCACAGATACGCAGTATTTT | CASSLGLAELTDTQYF
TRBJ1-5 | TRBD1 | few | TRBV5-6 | TGTGCCAGCAGCTTAATGACAGGGGTCAATCAGCCCCAGCATTTT | CASSLMTGVNQPQHF
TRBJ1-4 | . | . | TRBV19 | TGTGCCAGTAGTCCTCCAGGGGAACTCGAAAAACTGTTTTTT | CASSPPGELEKLFF
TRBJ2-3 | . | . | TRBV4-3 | TGCGCCAGCAGCCAAGAGATGGTCAGGGAATGGTCCGATACGCAGTATTTT | CASSQEMVREWSDTQYF
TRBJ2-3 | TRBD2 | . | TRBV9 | TGTGCCAGCAGCGCACGGACTAGCGGCACAGATACGCAGTATTTT | CASSARTSGTDTQYF
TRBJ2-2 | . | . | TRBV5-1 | TGCGCCAGCAGCCCCCGGGACACAAGTATCACCGGGGAGCTGTTTTTT | CASSPRDTSITGELFF
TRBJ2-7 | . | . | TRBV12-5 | TGTGCTAGTGGCCTTAGGGGCTACGAGCAGTACTTC | CASGLRGYEQYF
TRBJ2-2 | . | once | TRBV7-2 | TGTGCCAGCAGCCTAAGCGCGATCACCGGGGAGCTGTTTTTT | CASSLSAITGELFF
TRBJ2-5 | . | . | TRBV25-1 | TGTGCCAGCAGTGAATCGGTTATCCAAGAGACCCAGTACTTC | CASSESVIQETQYF
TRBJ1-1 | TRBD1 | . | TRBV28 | TGTGCCAGCAGTCCCCACAGGGGGTCATCGGAAGCTTTCTTT | CASSPHRGSSEAFF
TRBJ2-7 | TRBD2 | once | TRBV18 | TGTGCCAGCTCACCAGAGGGAGCGGGGGGGAAGCAGTACTTC | CASSPEGAGGKQYF
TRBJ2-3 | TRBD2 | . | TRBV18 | TGTGCCAGCTCTAAACCGGGAAGCGGGGGGCACACAGATACGCAGTATTTT | CASSKPGSGGHTDTQYF
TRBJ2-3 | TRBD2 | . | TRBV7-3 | TGTGCCAGCAGCTTAGCGGGGGCAGATACGCAGTATTTT | CASSLAGADTQYF
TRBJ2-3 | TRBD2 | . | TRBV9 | TGTGCCAGCAGCCCTCGACTAGCGGGGGCGGACACGCAGTATTTT | CASSPRLAGADTQYF
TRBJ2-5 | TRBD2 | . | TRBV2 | TGTGCCAGCAGTGAATATGTACCGGGGGGGCAGGAGACCCAGTACTTC | CASSEYVPGGQETQYF
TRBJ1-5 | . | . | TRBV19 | TGTGCCAGTGCGGCAGATAATAGCAATCAGCCCCAGCATTTT | CASAADNSNQPQHF
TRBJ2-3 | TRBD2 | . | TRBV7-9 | TGTGCCAGCAGCCCAACTAGCGGGGGGGCCGGAGATACGCAGTATTTT | CASSPTSGGAGDTQYF
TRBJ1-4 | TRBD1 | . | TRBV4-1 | TGCGCCAGCAGCCTTCGACAGGGTGGAAAACTGTTTTTT | CASSLRQGGKLFF
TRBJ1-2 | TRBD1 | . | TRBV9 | TGTGCCAGCAGCATCCGTCCGGACAGGGTGGCTGGCTACACCTTC | CASSIRPDRVAGYTF
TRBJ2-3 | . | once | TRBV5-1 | TGCGCCAGCAGCCCAAACAGGGTTCGGACAGATACGCAGTATTTT | CASSPNRVRTDTQYF
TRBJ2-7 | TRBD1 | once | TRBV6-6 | TGTGCCAGCAGCCGTTTTCAGGGGGCCTACGAGCAGTACTTC | CASSRFQGAYEQYF
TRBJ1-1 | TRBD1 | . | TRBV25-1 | TGTGCCAGCAGGGGCCCGGGACAGGGGGCCACTGAAGCTTTCTTT | CASRGPGQGATEAFF
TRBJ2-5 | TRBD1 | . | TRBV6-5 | TGTGCCAGCACTCACACCCGGGACAGGGGAGAGACCCAGTACTTC | CASTHTRDRGETQYF
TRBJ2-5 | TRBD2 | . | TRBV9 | TGTGCCAGCAGCCCGACTAGCGGCCAAGAGACCCAGTACTTC | CASSPTSGQETQYF
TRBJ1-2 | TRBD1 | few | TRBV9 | TGTGCCAGCAGCGCGGGGACAGCAGGATCTAACTATGGCTACACCTTC | CASSAGTAGSNYGYTF
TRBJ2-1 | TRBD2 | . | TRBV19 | TGTGCCAGTAGTAGACTTAGCGGGGGGGACAACTACAATGAGCAGTTCTTC | CASSRLSGGDNYNEQFF
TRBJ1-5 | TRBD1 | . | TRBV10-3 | TGTGCCATCAGTGAGGGGACAGCTAATCAGCCCCAGCATTTT | CAISEGTANQPQHF
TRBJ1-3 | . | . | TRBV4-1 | TGCGCCAGCAGCCAACAGGGGCCCGGAAACACCATATATTTT | CASSQQGPGNTIYF
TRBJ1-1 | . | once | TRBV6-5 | TGTGCCAGCAGTCCACAGAGGAACACTGAAGCTTTCTTT | CASSPQRNTEAFF
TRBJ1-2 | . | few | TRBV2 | TGTGCCAGCAGTGATCTTAGGGTCCAAGGGGACTATGGCTACACCTTC | CASSDLRVQGDYGYTF
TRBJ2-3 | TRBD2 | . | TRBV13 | TGTGCCAGCAGCTCCTCTAGCGGGGGGCTGAATACGCAGTATTTT | CASSSSSGGLNTQYF
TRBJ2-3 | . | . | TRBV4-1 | TGCGCCAGCAGCCAAGTCGCTAGCTACCCCACAGATACGCAGTATTTT | CASSQVASYPTDTQYF
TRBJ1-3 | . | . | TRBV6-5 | TGTGCCAGCAGTTACTCGCCAGTCCGCTCTGGAAACACCATATATTTT | CASSYSPVRSGNTIYF
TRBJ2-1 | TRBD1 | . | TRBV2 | TGTGCCAGCAGTCCACAGGGGAATATCTACAATGAGCAGTTCTTC | CASSPQGNIYNEQFF
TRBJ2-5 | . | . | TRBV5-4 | TGTGCCAGCCCGAGGGGTCATTTGGGCCCCCAGGGGGAGACCCAGTACTTC | CASPRGHLGPQGETQYF
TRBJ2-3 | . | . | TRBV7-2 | TGTGCCAGCAGCCCTCTGGGGGGAACGGCCCTTTTTACCGATACGCAGTATTTT | CASSPLGGTALFTDTQYF
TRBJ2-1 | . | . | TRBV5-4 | TGTGCCAGCAGCTTGGGGTCAGGGGGGTTCAATGAGCAGTTCTTC | CASSLGSGGFNEQFF
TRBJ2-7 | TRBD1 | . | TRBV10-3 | TGTGCCACCACCGGACAGGGGAGCTCCTACGAGCAGTACTTC | CATTGQGSSYEQYF
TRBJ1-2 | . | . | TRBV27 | TGTGCCAGCAGCCGCATAGGCCCAACTTCTGGCGGAACCAACTATGGCTACACCTTC | CASSRIGPTSGGTNYGYTF
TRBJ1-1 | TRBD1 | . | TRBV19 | TGTGCCAGTAGTCCTCGGGGGGCAGGGGGCACCGTGAGGGGAACTGAAGCTTTCTTT | CASSPRGAGGTVRGTEAFF
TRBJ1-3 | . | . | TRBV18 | TGTGCCAGCTCACCATCAAGAAGCGGCTCTGGAAACACCATATATTTT | CASSPSRSGSGNTIYF
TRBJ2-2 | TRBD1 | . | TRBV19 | TGTGCCAGTAGTATTACCGGGACAGGGTGGGCCGGGGAGCTGTTTTTT | CASSITGTGWAGELFF
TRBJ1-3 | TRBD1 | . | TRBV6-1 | TGTGCCAGCAGTGAGGGACAGACTGGAAACACCATATATTTT | CASSEGQTGNTIYF
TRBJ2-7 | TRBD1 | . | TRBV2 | TGTGCCAGCAGTGTGGGACAGTCTGACTCCTACGAGCAGTACTTC | CASSVGQSDSYEQYF
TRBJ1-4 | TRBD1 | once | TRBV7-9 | TGTGCCAGCAGCAGAGGACAGGGCATAGATAATGAAAAACTGTTTTTT | CASSRGQGIDNEKLFF